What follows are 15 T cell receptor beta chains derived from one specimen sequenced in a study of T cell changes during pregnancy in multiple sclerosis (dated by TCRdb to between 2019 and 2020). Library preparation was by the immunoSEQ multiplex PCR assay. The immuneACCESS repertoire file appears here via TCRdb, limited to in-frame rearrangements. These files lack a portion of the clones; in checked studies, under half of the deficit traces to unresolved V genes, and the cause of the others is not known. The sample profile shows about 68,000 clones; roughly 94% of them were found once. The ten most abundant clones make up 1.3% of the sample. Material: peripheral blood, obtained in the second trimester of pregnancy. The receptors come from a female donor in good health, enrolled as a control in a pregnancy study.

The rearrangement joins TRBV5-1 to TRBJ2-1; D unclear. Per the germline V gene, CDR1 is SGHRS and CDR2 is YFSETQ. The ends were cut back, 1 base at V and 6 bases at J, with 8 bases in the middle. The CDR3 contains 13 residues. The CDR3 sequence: CASSLRLPNEQFF. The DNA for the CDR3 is TGCGCCAGCAGCTTGCGCCTACCCAATGAGCAGTTCTTC.

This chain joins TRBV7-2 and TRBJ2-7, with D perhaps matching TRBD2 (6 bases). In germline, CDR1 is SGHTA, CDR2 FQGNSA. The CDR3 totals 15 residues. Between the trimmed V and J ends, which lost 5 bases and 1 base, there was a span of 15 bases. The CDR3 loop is CASSGGRTRSYEQYF. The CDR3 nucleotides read TGTGCCAGCAGCGGGGGGAGGACCCGGTCCTACGAGCAGTACTTC.

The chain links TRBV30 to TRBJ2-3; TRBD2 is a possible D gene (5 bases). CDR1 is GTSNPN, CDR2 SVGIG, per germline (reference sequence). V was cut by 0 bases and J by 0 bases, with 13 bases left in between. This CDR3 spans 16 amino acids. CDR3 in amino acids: CAWSVNTGMSTDTQYF. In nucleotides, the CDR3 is TGTGCCTGGAGTGTGAATACGGGGATGAGCACAGATACGCAGTATTTT.

This CDR3 is CASSLRQGVNSPLHF. In DNA, the CDR3 is TGTGCCAGCAGCTTGCGACAGGGTGTTAATTCACCCCTCCACTTT. The rearrangement uses TRBV5-6 and TRBJ1-6; 7 bases align to TRBD1. The V gene's germline CDR1 is SGHDT and CDR2 YYEEEE. The CDR3 loop spans 15 amino acids. Trimming at V came to 1 base and at J to 6 bases, leaving 4 bases not matched to a gene.

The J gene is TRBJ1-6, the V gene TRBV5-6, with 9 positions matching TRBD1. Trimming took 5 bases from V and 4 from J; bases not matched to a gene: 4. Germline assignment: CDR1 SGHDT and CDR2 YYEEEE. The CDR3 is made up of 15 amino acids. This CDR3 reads CASRRQGGYNSPLHF. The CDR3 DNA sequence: TGTGCCAGCAGAAGACAGGGGGGATATAATTCACCCCTCCACTTT.

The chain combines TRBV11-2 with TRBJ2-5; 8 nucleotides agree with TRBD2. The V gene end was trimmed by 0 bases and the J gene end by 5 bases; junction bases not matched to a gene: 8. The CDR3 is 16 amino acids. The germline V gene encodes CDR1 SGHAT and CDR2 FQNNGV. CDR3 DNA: TGTGCCAGCAGCTTAGAGGGACTAGGGGTGTATGAGACCCAGTACTTC. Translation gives CASSLEGLGVYETQYF.

CDR3: CASSLSSGGAPYEQYF. DNA for the CDR3: TGTGCCAGCAGCTTAAGTTCAGGGGGCGCTCCTTACGAGCAGTACTTC. The chain employs TRBV7-2 and TRBJ2-5; 8 bases align to TRBD1. The better agreement between TRBJ2-7 and the DNA end casts doubt on the J call. Germline CDR1 and CDR2: SGHTA and FQGNSA. The CDR3 runs 16 residues.

The CDR3 nucleotides read TGTGCCAGCAGCTTATACGCGGGACAGGCCTACGAGCAGTACTTC. Translated: CASSLYAGQAYEQYF. The chain employs TRBV7-9 and TRBJ2-7, with 8 bases aligning to TRBD1. This CDR3 contains 15 residues. The germline CDR1 and CDR2 sequences are SEHNR and FQNEAQ (reference sequence). V lost 2 bases to trimming and J lost 2 bases; unmatched junction nucleotides: 5.

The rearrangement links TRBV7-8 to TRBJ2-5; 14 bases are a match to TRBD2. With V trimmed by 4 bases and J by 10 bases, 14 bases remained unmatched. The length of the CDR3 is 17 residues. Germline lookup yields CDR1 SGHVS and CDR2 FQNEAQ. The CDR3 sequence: CASSWGTSGGYEHVQYF. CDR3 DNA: TGTGCCAGCAGCTGGGGGACTAGCGGGGGATACGAACATGTCCAGTACTTC.

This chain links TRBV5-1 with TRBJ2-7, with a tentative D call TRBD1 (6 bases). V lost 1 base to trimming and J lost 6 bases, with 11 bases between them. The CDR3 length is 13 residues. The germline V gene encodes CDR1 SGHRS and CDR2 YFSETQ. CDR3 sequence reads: CASSLNRESEQYF. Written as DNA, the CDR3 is TGCGCCAGCAGCTTGAACAGGGAATCCGAGCAGTACTTC.

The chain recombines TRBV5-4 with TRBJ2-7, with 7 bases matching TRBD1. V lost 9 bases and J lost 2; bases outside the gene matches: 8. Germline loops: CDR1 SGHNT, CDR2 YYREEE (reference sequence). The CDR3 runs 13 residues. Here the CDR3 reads CATQQGNAYEQYF. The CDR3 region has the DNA TGTGCCACCCAACAGGGGAATGCCTACGAGCAGTACTTC. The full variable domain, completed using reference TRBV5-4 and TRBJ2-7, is ETGVTQSPTHLIKTRGQQVTLRCSSQSGHNTVSWYQQALGQGPQFIFQYYREEENGRGNFPPRFSGLQFPNYSSELNVNALELDDSALYLCATQQGNAYEQYFGPGTRLTVT.

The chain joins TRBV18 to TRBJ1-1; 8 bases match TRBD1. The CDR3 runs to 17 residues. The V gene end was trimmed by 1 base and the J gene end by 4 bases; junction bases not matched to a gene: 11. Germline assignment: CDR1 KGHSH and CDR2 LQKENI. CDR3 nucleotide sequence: TGTGCCAGCTCACCACGGGCGAGACAGGGGTTGGGCACTGAAGCTTTCTTT. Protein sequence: CASSPRARQGLGTEAFF.

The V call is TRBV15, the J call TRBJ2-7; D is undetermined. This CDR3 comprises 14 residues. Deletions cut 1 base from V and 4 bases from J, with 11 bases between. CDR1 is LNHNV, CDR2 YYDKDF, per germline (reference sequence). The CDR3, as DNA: TGTGCCACCAGCAGAGGAGGCTCTGGGTACGAGCAGTACTTC. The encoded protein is CATSRGGSGYEQYF.

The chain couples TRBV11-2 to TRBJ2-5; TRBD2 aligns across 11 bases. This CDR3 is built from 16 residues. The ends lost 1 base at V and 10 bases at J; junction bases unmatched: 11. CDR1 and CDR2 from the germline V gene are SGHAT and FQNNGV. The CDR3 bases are TGTGCCAGCAGCTTAGTTCTAGCGGGAGGTACGGGGGGCCAGTACTTC. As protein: CASSLVLAGGTGGQYF.

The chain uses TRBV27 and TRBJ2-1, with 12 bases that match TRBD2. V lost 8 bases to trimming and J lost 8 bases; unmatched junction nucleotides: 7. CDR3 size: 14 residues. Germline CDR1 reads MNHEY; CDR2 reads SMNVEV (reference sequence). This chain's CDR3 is CASCLAGGPYEQFF. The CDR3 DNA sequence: TGTGCCAGCTGTCTAGCGGGAGGGCCGTATGAGCAGTTCTTC.